The present entry profiles one T cell receptor (beta chain) with its context. Clones were sequenced by immunoSEQ multiplex PCR, and TCRdb holds only the in-frame ones, with some missing. The table records 200,000 to 250,000 clones, approximately 82% of them present only once. The entry originates in a study of blood T cell repertoires in COVID-19. About the research overall: The samples span acute and convalescent COVID-19 from the United States, Italy and Spain. The cDNA or gDNA used as material had been derived from T cells, B-cell-depleted T cells, or PBMCs.

Specimen: peripheral blood. The sequence was obtained from an elderly woman with acute or convalescent COVID-19.

CDR3 sequence (DNA): TGTGCCAGCAGTTTATGGGTGGACTCGGGGACCCAGTACTTC. It yields the protein CASSLWVDSGTQYF. The V and J genes are TRBV27 and TRBJ2-5, with a possible D match to TRBD2 (5 bases). This CDR3 has 14 amino acids. CDR1 and CDR2 (germline): MNHEY, SMNVEV (reference sequence). V was pared by 1 base and J by 7 bases, with 13 bases between.